The following is a TCR beta chain sequence with its context. Its antigen is unknown. The CDR3 length is 12 residues. Germline V CDR1 and CDR2: MNHEY, SVGAGI. V lost 2 bases and J lost 9, with 10 bases in between. This entry belongs to a study of beta chain features in type 1 diabetes. Study-wide findings and caveats: Shortening that was moderate but significant affected the TCRB CDR3s of Type 1 diabetes patients in all four CD4+ subsets. VDJ junctions from type 1 diabetes patients carried fewer insertions and larger deletions.

A single heparinised blood sample, averaging around 0.11 L, was obtained per donor. Central memory, naive, regulatory and stem cell-like memory CD4+ cells were sorted by CD45RO/CCR7/CD25/CD127/CD95/CD27. The entirety of the isolated RNA underwent reverse transcription, so expressed TCRB transcripts were sequenced. Assay: immunoSEQ multiplex PCR; the TCRdb copy retains only in-frame clones and omits some. The table shows 350,000 or so clones, with about 19% occurring only once. The sequenced material came from naive CD4+ T cells from blood. The origin of this receptor is a woman under 30 in good health. J is TRBJ1-2 and V is TRBV6-5; a possible D gene is TRBD1 (5 bases). The CDR3 reads CASSYRGGSYTF. CDR3 bases: TGTGCCAGCAGTTACCGGGGGGGGAGCTACACCTTC.